Listed below are T cell receptor beta chains from one sample, sequenced in a study of vaccination effects on CD4 cells after COVID-19. No antigen has been assigned to these receptors. TCRdb's copy holds only in-frame clones and misses some; the assay was immunoSEQ multiplex PCR. Found here are 25,000 to 35,000 clones, 60% to 80% of them singletons; the top ten hold about 14%. Here the sequenced sample was CD4+ T cells from PBMCs cultured with HCoV-229E spike peptides, taken after COVID-19 vaccination. The receptors here all came from a human donor who received a COVID-19 vaccine. CDR3s include the opening cysteine and the closing phenylalanine or tryptophan. A D gene is named only where the DNA matches it firmly. The size entry is marked missing in some rows and otherwise reads once, few, many or a size class.

J gene: TRBJ2-5
D gene: TRBD2
clone size: NA
V gene: TRBV5-1
CDR3 DNA: TGCGCCAGCAGCTCGACGGGGGGTAACCAAGAGACCCAGTACTTC
CDR3 protein: CASSSTGGNQETQYF

J gene: TRBJ1-1
D gene: NA
clone size: medium-sized
V gene: TRBV5-4
CDR3 DNA: TGTGCCAGCAGCTTACAGGGAAGGGCAGCTTTCTTT
CDR3 protein: CASSLQGRAAFF

J gene: TRBJ1-2
D gene: NA
clone size: few
V gene: TRBV6-5
CDR3 DNA: TGTGCCAGCACCCGGGGGCAGTACTATGGCTACACCTTC
CDR3 protein: CASTRGQYYGYTF

J gene: TRBJ1-2
D gene: NA
clone size: NA
V gene: TRBV5-1
CDR3 DNA: TGCGCCAGCAGCTTGGCGGGGGAATTTTGGTATGGCTACACCTTC
CDR3 protein: CASSLAGEFWYGYTF

J gene: TRBJ2-1
D gene: NA
clone size: NA
V gene: TRBV18
CDR3 DNA: TGTGCCAGCTCACCACGACGGATTCCCTACAATGAGCAGTTCTTC
CDR3 protein: CASSPRRIPYNEQFF

J gene: TRBJ1-1
D gene: NA
clone size: once
V gene: TRBV18
CDR3 DNA: TGTGCCAGCTCACCCGAGCCTTACACGTCCGGGAGCGGCACTGAAGCTTTCTTT
CDR3 protein: CASSPEPYTSGSGTEAFF

J gene: TRBJ1-1
D gene: NA
clone size: NA
V gene: TRBV12-3/TRBV12-4
CDR3 DNA: TGTGCCAGCAGTCCCTGGCAGGGGGAAGCTTTCTTT
CDR3 protein: CASSPWQGEAFF

J gene: TRBJ1-5
D gene: TRBD1
clone size: NA
V gene: TRBV7-2
CDR3 DNA: TGTGCCAGCAGCTTAGACAGGGGATACAATCAGCCCCAGCATTTT
CDR3 protein: CASSLDRGYNQPQHF

J gene: TRBJ1-2
D gene: NA
clone size: NA
V gene: TRBV7-9
CDR3 DNA: TGTGCCAGCAGCTTACTTCAACGGGGATATGGCTACACCTTC
CDR3 protein: CASSLLQRGYGYTF

J gene: TRBJ2-1
D gene: NA
clone size: NA
V gene: TRBV18
CDR3 DNA: TGTGCCAGCTCACTGTCGACTGGCCGGTACAATGAGCAGTTCTTC
CDR3 protein: CASSLSTGRYNEQFF

J gene: TRBJ2-7
D gene: TRBD2
clone size: NA
V gene: TRBV19
CDR3 DNA: TGTGCCAGTAGTGTGGCGGGAGGGCCATACGAGCAGTACTTC
CDR3 protein: CASSVAGGPYEQYF

J gene: TRBJ2-7
D gene: NA
clone size: NA
V gene: TRBV2
CDR3 DNA: TGTGCCATTTCGGACCAAGGCTACGAGCAGTACTTC
CDR3 protein: CAISDQGYEQYF

J gene: TRBJ2-5
D gene: TRBD2
clone size: NA
V gene: TRBV2
CDR3 DNA: TGTGCCAGCAGCGAGACTAGCCGTGAAGGGACCCAGTACTTC
CDR3 protein: CASSETSREGTQYF

J gene: TRBJ2-5
D gene: TRBD2
clone size: NA
V gene: TRBV5-1
CDR3 DNA: TGCGCCAGCAGCGACTTAAGCGGGGCCCAAGAGACCCAGTACTTC
CDR3 protein: CASSDLSGAQETQYF

J gene: TRBJ2-7
D gene: TRBD1
clone size: NA
V gene: TRBV19
CDR3 DNA: TGTGCCAGTAGTGAGACCGACAGGGGGCATTCCTACGAGCAGTACTTC
CDR3 protein: CASSETDRGHSYEQYF

J gene: TRBJ1-4
D gene: NA
clone size: few
V gene: TRBV10-3
CDR3 DNA: TGTGCCATCCGGGACAAAGGGGGTGGTAAACTGTTTTTT
CDR3 protein: CAIRDKGGGKLFF

J gene: TRBJ2-7
D gene: NA
clone size: NA
V gene: TRBV6-5
CDR3 DNA: TGTGCCAGCAGTTTCCAGGGCCAATCGGTTTACTTC
CDR3 protein: CASSFQGQSVYF

J gene: TRBJ1-4
D gene: NA
clone size: once
V gene: TRBV2
CDR3 DNA: TGTGCCAGCAGTCCACAGGGTATAGGTGAAAAACTGTTTTTT
CDR3 protein: CASSPQGIGEKLFF

J gene: TRBJ1-4
D gene: NA
clone size: NA
V gene: TRBV7-2
CDR3 DNA: TGTGCCAGCAGCTTAGAGTGGGCAACTAATGAAAAACTGTTTTTT
CDR3 protein: CASSLEWATNEKLFF

J gene: TRBJ2-2
D gene: NA
clone size: few
V gene: TRBV14
CDR3 DNA: TGTGCCAGCAGCCGTGACCTCACCGGGGAGCTGTTTTTT
CDR3 protein: CASSRDLTGELFF

J gene: TRBJ2-1
D gene: NA
clone size: NA
V gene: TRBV20-1
CDR3 DNA: TGCAGTGCCCCCCTGGCGGGTGAGCAGTTCTTC
CDR3 protein: CSAPLAGEQFF

J gene: TRBJ2-1
D gene: NA
clone size: NA
V gene: TRBV29-1
CDR3 DNA: TGCAGCGTTGCGACTGACTACAATGAGCAGTTCTTC
CDR3 protein: CSVATDYNEQFF

J gene: TRBJ1-6
D gene: NA
clone size: NA
V gene: TRBV7-2
CDR3 DNA: TGTGCCAGCAGCTTAGCGACACCTAGAGGCTCGGGTTCACCCCTCCACTTT
CDR3 protein: CASSLATPRGSGSPLHF

J gene: TRBJ2-1
D gene: TRBD2
clone size: NA
V gene: TRBV30
CDR3 DNA: TGTGCCTGGAATGGGGGGGTGGGCAACAATGAGCAGTTCTTC
CDR3 protein: CAWNGGVGNNEQFF

J gene: TRBJ1-2
D gene: TRBD1
clone size: NA
V gene: TRBV5-5
CDR3 DNA: TGTGCCAGCAGCTGGACAGGGACGAATGGCTACACCTTC
CDR3 protein: CASSWTGTNGYTF

J gene: TRBJ1-5
D gene: NA
clone size: NA
V gene: TRBV2
CDR3 DNA: TGTGCCAGCATCGGCCTAAAGGGGCCCCAGCATTTT
CDR3 protein: CASIGLKGPQHF

J gene: TRBJ2-5
D gene: TRBD1
clone size: NA
V gene: TRBV14
CDR3 DNA: TGTGCCAGCAGCCGGGGGACAGGGGTTTTCCCCAAGACCCAGTACTTC
CDR3 protein: CASSRGTGVFPKTQYF

J gene: TRBJ2-7
D gene: NA
clone size: NA
V gene: TRBV2
CDR3 DNA: TGTGCCAGCAGGGCCGGGGCTACCCTTCTCGAGCAGTACTTC
CDR3 protein: CASRAGATLLEQYF

J gene: TRBJ2-3
D gene: TRBD2
clone size: NA
V gene: TRBV25-1
CDR3 DNA: TGTGCCAGCAGTGAATCGGGGCGGGGGACCACAGATACGCAGTATTTT
CDR3 protein: CASSESGRGTTDTQYF

J gene: TRBJ1-1
D gene: NA
clone size: few
V gene: TRBV5-6
CDR3 DNA: TGTGCCAGCAGCTTAAGGGGTAGCACTGAAGCTTTCTTT
CDR3 protein: CASSLRGSTEAFF

J gene: TRBJ2-4
D gene: NA
clone size: NA
V gene: TRBV7-7
CDR3 DNA: TGTGCCAGCAGCAAAGGACTATCGAACATTCAGTACTTC
CDR3 protein: CASSKGLSNIQYF

J gene: TRBJ2-1
D gene: TRBD2
clone size: NA
V gene: TRBV6-1
CDR3 DNA: TGTGCCAGCAGTGACCTTGCGGGGGGCCGCACCAATGAGCAGTTCTTC
CDR3 protein: CASSDLAGGRTNEQFF

J gene: TRBJ1-2
D gene: NA
clone size: once
V gene: TRBV15
CDR3 DNA: TGTGCCACCAGCAGAGATCGAGGCTTGGGTGGCTACACCTTC
CDR3 protein: CATSRDRGLGGYTF

J gene: TRBJ1-1
D gene: NA
clone size: NA
V gene: TRBV3-1/TRBV3-2
CDR3 DNA: TGTGCCAGCAGCCAAGGGGTCGACATGAACACTGAAGCTTTCTTT
CDR3 protein: CASSQGVDMNTEAFF

J gene: TRBJ2-7
D gene: NA
clone size: NA
V gene: TRBV19
CDR3 DNA: TGTGCCACCTCGGGACCGGCCTCCTACGAGCAGTACTTC
CDR3 protein: CATSGPASYEQYF

J gene: TRBJ2-3
D gene: TRBD2
clone size: NA
V gene: TRBV20-1
CDR3 DNA: TGCAGTGCTAGTCGTTCCGGGACTAGCGTCACAGATACGCAGTATTTT
CDR3 protein: CSASRSGTSVTDTQYF

J gene: TRBJ2-7
D gene: NA
clone size: NA
V gene: TRBV6-6
CDR3 DNA: TGTGCCAGCAGCCAGGGATTCTACGAGCAGTACTTC
CDR3 protein: CASSQGFYEQYF

J gene: TRBJ1-1
D gene: NA
clone size: few
V gene: TRBV5-1
CDR3 DNA: TGCGCCAGCAGCTTAGACATCTACACTGAAGCTTTCTTT
CDR3 protein: CASSLDIYTEAFF

J gene: TRBJ2-7
D gene: NA
clone size: NA
V gene: TRBV2
CDR3 DNA: TGTGCCACCGGGGTCTACGAGCAGTACTTC
CDR3 protein: CATGVYEQYF

J gene: TRBJ1-2
D gene: NA
clone size: NA
V gene: TRBV5-8
CDR3 DNA: TGTGCCAGCAGCTCCGAGAGGGGAACCTATGGCTACACCTTC
CDR3 protein: CASSSERGTYGYTF

J gene: TRBJ2-7
D gene: TRBD1
clone size: NA
V gene: TRBV5-4
CDR3 DNA: TGTGCCAGCAGCTCTACAGGGGACTACGAGCAGTACTTC
CDR3 protein: CASSSTGDYEQYF

J gene: TRBJ1-4
D gene: TRBD1
clone size: NA
V gene: TRBV30
CDR3 DNA: TGTGCCTGGAGTGGGACAGGATATGAAAAACTGTTTTTT
CDR3 protein: CAWSGTGYEKLFF

J gene: TRBJ1-4
D gene: NA
clone size: NA
V gene: TRBV29-1
CDR3 DNA: TGCAGCGTGGGACAAACTAATGAAAAACTGTTTTTT
CDR3 protein: CSVGQTNEKLFF

J gene: TRBJ1-1
D gene: TRBD1
clone size: NA
V gene: TRBV18
CDR3 DNA: TGTGCCAGCTCACGACAGGGGGACACTGAAGCTTTCTTT
CDR3 protein: CASSRQGDTEAFF

J gene: TRBJ2-5
D gene: NA
clone size: NA
V gene: TRBV24-1
CDR3 DNA: TGTGCCACCAGTGATGGGTCGGGGAGGACCCAGTACTTC
CDR3 protein: CATSDGSGRTQYF

J gene: TRBJ2-2
D gene: NA
clone size: NA
V gene: TRBV3-1/TRBV3-2
CDR3 DNA: TGTGCCAGCAGCCAATACATCGCCGGGGAGCTGTTTTTT
CDR3 protein: CASSQYIAGELFF

J gene: TRBJ2-2
D gene: TRBD1
clone size: NA
V gene: TRBV14
CDR3 DNA: TGTGCCAGCAGCCAAGATCTTGCCAGGGGGCGGGTCACCGGGGAGCTGTTTTTT
CDR3 protein: CASSQDLARGRVTGELFF